These 32 T cell receptor beta chains were all obtained from the same sample, sequenced in a study of T cells expressing NK-cell markers. After re-calling the 5' RACE reads, TCRdb lists one entry per CDR3 protein, DNA absent. The sample table includes 550,000 to 600,000 distinct CDR3 sequences. The sequencing sample was made of blood T cells: a sorted CD56 or NKG2C T cell subset, CD4+ or CD8+ T cells, or bulk PBMC T cells (not recorded which). The receptors come from a man in his late teens or twenties in good health.

This rearrangement joins TRBV7-2 to TRBJ2-7; there is no DNA to check the TCRdb D call of TRBD2. The CDR3 sequence is 15 residues long. Germline lookup yields CDR1 SGHTA and CDR2 FQGNSA. This CDR3 reads CASSSRRDSTLEQYF.

V gene TRBV20-1 combines with J gene TRBJ2-3. Germline values: CDR1 DFQATT, CDR2 SNEGSKA (reference sequence). This CDR3 has 15 amino acids. This chain's CDR3 is CSARGPLPRPDTQYF.

The chain is built from TRBV12-3 or TRBV12-4 and TRBJ1-2; the TRBD1 assignment by TCRdb is unverifiable without DNA. CDR3 length equals 14 residues. CDR3 sequence: CASSSTGGAHGYTF.

The chain links TRBV5-5 to TRBJ1-1; TCRdb designates TRBD1, a call that cannot be tested without DNA. Germline V lookup: CDR1 SGHKS, CDR2 YYEKEE (reference sequence). CDR3 length: 18 amino acids. Here the CDR3 reads CASSLEGQGALTNTEAFF.

This chain uses TRBV27 with TRBJ2-2; without DNA, the TCRdb call of TRBD2 cannot be checked. The CDR3 has 14 amino acids. The germline V gene encodes CDR1 MNHEY and CDR2 SMNVEV (reference sequence). This CDR3 is CASSWTSLTGELFF.

V gene TRBV12-3 or TRBV12-4 combines with J gene TRBJ2-1; TCRdb's assignment of TRBD2 cannot be checked, as there is no DNA. There are 13 residues in the CDR3. The CDR3 reads CASRSVLAGEQFF.

V and J are TRBV7-9 and TRBJ2-1; no DNA is available, so the TRBD1 call from TCRdb remains unchecked. The CDR3 runs to 12 residues. Germline V gene sequence: CDR1 SEHNR, CDR2 FQNEAQ (reference sequence). The CDR3 protein is CASSSRYDEQFF.

The V call is TRBV29-1, the J call TRBJ2-4; TCRdb indicates TRBD2, and absent DNA this call remains unverified. The CDR3 contains 14 residues. Germline V CDR1 and CDR2: SQVTM, ANQGSEA. The CDR3 loop reads CSVRGLIAKNIQYF.

The chain couples TRBV28 to TRBJ2-6. Germline CDR1 is MDHEN and CDR2 is SYDVKM. CDR3 length: 20 residues. The CDR3 sequence: CASSSTNLWTRISGANVLTF.

The V call is TRBV6-6, the J call TRBJ1-4. CDR3 length: 12 residues. CDR1 is MNHNY, CDR2 SVGAGI, per germline (reference sequence). CDR3 sequence reads: CASSSGLLRLFF.

V gene TRBV12-3 or TRBV12-4 combines with J gene TRBJ2-1; without DNA, the TCRdb call of TRBD1 cannot be checked. The CDR3 covers 15 residues. CDR3 protein: CASSLGRWSYNEQFF.

This chain uses TRBV18 with TRBJ2-1; no DNA is available, so the TRBD1 call from TCRdb remains unchecked. This CDR3 region has 13 residues. Germline V gene sequence: CDR1 KGHSH, CDR2 LQKENI. The CDR3 region is CASSLQGINEQFF.

The chain is built from TRBV4-2 and TRBJ2-7; checking the TCRdb D call of TRBD2 is not possible without DNA. There are 15 residues in the CDR3. Germline values: CDR1 LGHNA, CDR2 YNFKEQ. CDR3 residues: CASSQVGAGQYEQYF.

The rearrangement links TRBV24-1 to TRBJ2-5; with no DNA, the TCRdb D assignment of TRBD1 cannot be verified. Germline V lookup: CDR1 KGHDR, CDR2 SFDVKD. The CDR3 sequence is 15 residues long. This CDR3 is CATSAGQGGQETQYF.

The V gene is TRBV20-1, the J gene TRBJ1-5. CDR3 size: 17 residues. The V gene's germline CDR1 is DFQATT and CDR2 SNEGSKA (reference sequence). This CDR3 reads CSARDRAGPSINQPQHF.

The chain is built from TRBV15 and TRBJ1-6. CDR3 size: 15 residues. Per the germline V gene, CDR1 is LNHNV and CDR2 is YYDKDF (reference sequence). CDR3 residues: CATSESRSYNSPLHF. Complete variable domain (other parts from reference TRBV15 and TRBJ1-6): DAMVIQNPRYQVTQFGKPVTLSCSQTLNHNVMYWYQQKSSQAPKLLFHYYDKDFNNEADTPDNFQSRRPNTSFCFLDIRSPGLGDTAMYLCATSESRSYNSPLHFGNGTRLTVT.

The V and J genes are TRBV11-2 and TRBJ2-2; the D call from TCRdb, TRBD1, cannot be confirmed without DNA. CDR1 and CDR2 from the germline V gene are SGHAT and FQNNGV. CDR3 size: 15 residues. The CDR3: CASSLRQGGSGELFF.

CDR3 loop: CASSSPAGPDEYEQFF. The chain joins TRBV28 to TRBJ2-1; TCRdb reports TRBD2, a call that lacks DNA to check it against. CDR1 is MDHEN, CDR2 SYDVKM, per germline. The CDR3 contains 16 residues.

This sequence joins TRBV7-2 and TRBJ1-2; TCRdb's assignment of TRBD1 cannot be checked, as there is no DNA. Germline CDR1 is SGHTA and CDR2 is FQGNSA. The CDR3 is 15 amino acids. Here the CDR3 reads CASSPPGSSGYGYTF.

The chain carries TRBV3-1 and TRBJ2-1; TCRdb gives TRBD2 as the D gene, but with no DNA this cannot be confirmed. CDR1 LGHDT and CDR2 YNNKEL come from the germline V gene (reference sequence). The CDR3 runs to 11 residues. The CDR3 spells CASSQAGVPFF.

J is TRBJ2-7 and V is TRBV28; the TRBD1 assignment by TCRdb is unverifiable without DNA. Per germline, CDR1 MDHEN and CDR2 SYDVKM. The length of the CDR3 is 15 residues. The CDR3 here is CASSSPGRGSYEQYF.

The J gene is TRBJ2-1, the V gene TRBV29-1; absent DNA, TCRdb's TRBD2 call cannot be checked. Germline lookup yields CDR1 SQVTM and CDR2 ANQGSEA. The CDR3 runs to 17 residues. CDR3 amino acids: CSVLWTSGRALGNEQFF.

The CDR3: CASRTLAGGRSGANVLTF. The rearrangement links TRBV12-3 or TRBV12-4 to TRBJ2-6; absent DNA, TCRdb's TRBD2 call cannot be checked. The CDR3 contains 18 residues.

This sequence joins TRBV10-3 and TRBJ2-3; TCRdb outputs TRBD2, but without DNA this stays unchecked. Germline V gene sequence: CDR1 ENHRY, CDR2 SYGVKD. There are 17 residues in the CDR3. The CDR3 reads CAISESRAAGGPATQYF.

The V call is TRBV5-1, the J call TRBJ2-1; TCRdb reports TRBD2, a call that lacks DNA to check it against. The CDR3 contains 14 residues. The germline CDR1 and CDR2 sequences are SGHRS and YFSETQ. The chain's CDR3 is CATSGGLAAQEQFF.

The V and J genes are TRBV11-2 and TRBJ1-2; there is no DNA to check the TCRdb D call of TRBD1. Germline V gene sequence: CDR1 SGHAT, CDR2 FQNNGV. The CDR3 sequence is 16 residues long. The CDR3 here is CASSLKLGRPNYGYTF.

The chain couples TRBV12-3 or TRBV12-4 to TRBJ2-1; absent DNA, TCRdb's TRBD1 call cannot be checked. This CDR3 has 16 amino acids. CDR3 residues: CASSLGLAGRADEQFF.

V gene TRBV19 combines with J gene TRBJ2-1; TCRdb selects TRBD1, and the lack of DNA leaves this call unchecked. The germline V gene encodes CDR1 LNHDA and CDR2 SQIVND (reference sequence). The CDR3 spans 15 residues. CDR3 residues: CASSIVPDGLNEQFF.

The gene calls are TRBV5-1 and TRBJ2-5; as DNA is missing, the TRBD2 call by TCRdb cannot be tested. Germline V gene data show CDR1 as SGHRS and CDR2 as YFSETQ. CDR3 length equals 16 residues. The CDR3 protein is CASSLSSGRAFETQYF.

This rearrangement joins TRBV18 to TRBJ2-1; there is no DNA to check the TCRdb D call of TRBD1. The length of the CDR3 is 16 residues. The germline V gene has CDR1 KGHSH and CDR2 LQKENI. The CDR3 region is CASSSPADRRVNEQFF.

This chain links TRBV5-6 with TRBJ2-1; lacking DNA, the TRBD1 call made by TCRdb goes unchecked. The CDR3 runs to 14 residues. Per the germline V gene, CDR1 is SGHDT and CDR2 is YYEEEE. This CDR3 reads CASSLEGLGYEQFF.

The chain uses TRBV20-1 and TRBJ2-5. The CDR3 totals 14 residues. The germline V gene has CDR1 DFQATT and CDR2 SNEGSKA (reference sequence). CDR3 sequence reads: CSASSKDGQETQYF.